This TCR beta chain was recorded in a study of T cell responses to AZD1222 COVID-19 vaccine. Study findings and constraints: It was only after the peak T cell response that any repertoires were sampled. Reports indicate that nearly half of spike-specific TCRs are directed at unmutated variant regions. The study identified only five or six AZD1222 recipients as seropositive at baseline.

Second-dose timings of about 4 or about 12 weeks were pooled. TCRdb's table, derived via immunoSEQ multiplex PCR, lists solely in-frame clones and lacks some. The sample lists over 110,000 clones, about 90% seen once, with 1.5% to 2% in the top ten. Turning to this clone: Its specificity is not known.

V lost 4 bases, J lost 0 bases, and 10 bases lay in between. Germline V CDR1 and CDR2: LNHDA, SQIVND (reference sequence). The CDR3 has 15 amino acids. This TCR was recovered from an adult who received the AZD1222 COVID-19 vaccine. Here the sequenced sample was peripheral blood, taken 28 days after the second AZD1222 dose. V is TRBV19 and J is TRBJ1-5; D gene uncertain. CDR3 in amino acids: CASSKGPYSNQPQHF. The CDR3 DNA sequence: TGTGCCAGTAGTAAGGGCCCTTATAGCAATCAGCCCCAGCATTTT.